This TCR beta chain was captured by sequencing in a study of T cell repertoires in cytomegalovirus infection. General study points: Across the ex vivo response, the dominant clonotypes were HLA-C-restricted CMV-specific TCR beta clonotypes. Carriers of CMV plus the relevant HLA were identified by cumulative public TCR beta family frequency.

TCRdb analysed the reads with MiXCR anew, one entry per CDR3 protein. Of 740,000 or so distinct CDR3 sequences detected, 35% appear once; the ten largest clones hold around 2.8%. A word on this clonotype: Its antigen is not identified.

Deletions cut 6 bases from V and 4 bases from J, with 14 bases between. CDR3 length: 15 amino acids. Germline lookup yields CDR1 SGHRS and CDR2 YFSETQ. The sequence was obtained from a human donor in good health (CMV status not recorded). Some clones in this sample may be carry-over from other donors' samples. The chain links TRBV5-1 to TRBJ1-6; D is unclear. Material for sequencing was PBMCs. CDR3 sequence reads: CASTPDLGYNSPLHF. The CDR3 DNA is TGCGCCAGCACCCCCGACCTGGGGTATAATTCACCCCTCCACTTT.